The rows below give T cell receptor beta chains drawn from one sample of a study of tumor-infiltrating lymphocytes in primary liver carcinoma. TCRdb processed the multiplex PCR reads anew with MiXCR; each CDR3 protein has one entry. This table has about 92,000 distinct CDR3 sequences, 65% to 70% appearing once. Sequenced input: tumor-adjacent normal liver tissue. These receptors came from a man aged 35 to 55 with primary liver carcinoma and hepatitis B virus infection. Each CDR3 is given with its conserved first and last residue. D genes are given only for firm matches. Clone size, where shown, is once, few, many, or a class for clones that have expanded.

d_gene,abundance,v_gene,j_gene,CDR3aa,CDR3nt
-,few,TRBV5-4,TRBJ1-2,CASAPGREWSYGHTF,TGTGCCAGCGCCCCGGGGCGGGAGTGGAGCTATGGCCACACCTTC
-,-,TRBV11-2,TRBJ2-7,CTSSSFLGLRSHEQYF,TGTACCAGCAGCTCTTTCCTGGGACTGAGGTCCCACGAGCAGTACTTC
TRBD2,many,TRBV6-5,TRBJ2-1,CASTTHLITGTTKQFF,TGTGCCAGCACAACACACCTAATAACCGGGACTACCAAGCAGTTCTTC
TRBD2,few,TRBV28,TRBJ2-2,CASSLSRGAGELFF,TGTGCCAGCAGTTTATCGCGGGGGGCCGGGGAGCTGTTTTTT
-,-,TRBV19,TRBJ1-4,CASSQFSTIEKLFF,TGTGCCAGTAGTCAGTTTTCAACTATTGAAAAACTGTTTTTT
TRBD1,many,TRBV10-3,TRBJ2-7,CAISDTGTGGKYEQYF,TGTGCCATCAGTGATACCGGGACAGGGGGCAAATACGAGCAGTACTTC
-,-,TRBV11-2,TRBJ2-3,CASRLERDTNTQYF,TGTGCCAGCAGATTAGAAAGAGACACAAATACGCAGTATTTT
TRBD2,many,TRBV5-1,TRBJ2-5,CASSLLGGSQETQYF,TGCGCCAGCAGCTTGTTAGGCGGGAGTCAAGAGACCCAGTACTTC
-,many,TRBV4-1,TRBJ2-5,CASSQPTRGAGETQYF,TGCGCCAGCAGCCAACCCACACGCGGGGCCGGAGAGACCCAGTACTTC
-,once,TRBV11-2,TRBJ1-1,CPSSFEYTEAFF,TGTCCCAGCAGCTTTGAGTACACTGAAGCTTTCTTT
-,many,TRBV12-3/TRBV12-4,TRBJ2-5,CASSLLGGQETQYF,TGTGCCAGCAGCCTCCTTGGGGGGCAAGAGACCCAGTACTTC
-,many,TRBV6-5,TRBJ2-7,CASRIAGALYEQYF,TGTGCCAGTAGAATCGCAGGGGCCCTATACGAGCAGTACTTC
-,many,TRBV5-5,TRBJ1-5,CASSFNGPGSNQPQHF,TGTGCCAGCAGCTTCAACGGCCCGGGGAGCAATCAGCCCCAGCATTTT
TRBD2,-,TRBV4-1,TRBJ2-4,CASNQIPGTSATKNIQYF,TGCGCCAGCAACCAAATTCCCGGGACTAGCGCCACCAAAAACATTCAGTACTTC
-,-,TRBV2,TRBJ2-4,CSSRPTWENIQYF,TGTTCCAGCAGACCGACATGGGAAAACATTCAGTACTTC
TRBD1,-,TRBV28,TRBJ2-2,CASSTPGQGPHTGELLF,TGTGCCAGCAGTACACCGGGACAGGGTCCCCACACCGGGGAGCTGTTATTT
-,-,TRBV4-2,TRBJ2-7,CASSQAGSPRWSDEQYF,TGTGCCAGCAGCCAAGCAGGTTCCCCCCGGTGGTCTGACGAACAGTACTTC
-,-,TRBV4-1,TRBJ2-6,CASSQLQDATGANILTF,TGCGCCAGCAGCCAGCTACAAGATGCTACTGGGGCCAACATCCTGACTTTC
TRBD2,once,TRBV11-1,TRBJ2-3,CARSLLDGRVADTQYF,TGTGCCCGCAGCCTTCTTGACGGGAGGGTTGCAGATACGCAGTATTTT
-,-,TRBV11-2,TRBJ2-7,CASNLVEHEQYF,TGTGCCAGCAACTTAGTAGAGCACGAGCAGTACTTC
-,once,TRBV10-3,TRBJ2-2,CVINDSGGAGELFF,TGTGTCATCAATGATAGCGGAGGAGCCGGGGAGCTGTTTTTT
TRBD1,many,TRBV6-6,TRBJ2-3,CASSYSYRDREDADTQYF,TGTGCCAGCAGTTACTCGTACCGGGACAGGGAGGACGCAGATACGCAGTATTTT
TRBD1,-,TRBV7-3,TRBJ2-2,CASSEQGATGELFF,TGTGCCAGTTCGGAGCAGGGGGCCACCGGGGAGCTGTTTTTT
-,many,TRBV12-3/TRBV12-4,TRBJ1-5,CASSFRGSPYSNQPQHF,TGTGCCAGCAGTTTTCGTGGCAGCCCCTATAGCAATCAGCCCCAGCATTTT
-,-,TRBV10-3,TRBJ2-4,CAIREPSKNIQYF,TGTGCCATCAGAGAGCCAAGTAAAAACATTCAGTACTTC
TRBD2,-,TRBV19,TRBJ2-7,CASGIGREQYF,TGTGCCAGTGGTATCGGGAGGGAGCAGTACTTC
TRBD1,-,TRBV6-1,TRBJ2-3,CASSDWGQTDTQYF,TGTGCCAGCAGTGATTGGGGACAGACAGATACGCAGTATTTT
-,medium-sized,TRBV11-1,TRBJ2-1,CASSDTAGEDEQFF,TGTGCCAGCAGCGATACAGCGGGCGAGGATGAGCAGTTCTTC
TRBD2,-,TRBV6-5,TRBJ2-7,CASSLWGGDPAGGPWDEQYF,TGTGCCAGCAGTTTATGGGGGGGAGACCCGGCGGGAGGTCCCTGGGACGAGCAGTACTTC
TRBD2,few,TRBV6-2/TRBV6-3,TRBJ2-1,CASSYTRTSGRGYNEQFF,TGTGCCAGCAGTTACACCCGGACTAGCGGGAGAGGATACAATGAGCAGTTCTTC
TRBD1,-,TRBV10-2,TRBJ2-7,CASFPGQGGKGYEQYF,TGCGCCAGTTTTCCGGGACAGGGGGGTAAGGGGTACGAGCAGTACTTC
-,-,TRBV29-1,TRBJ1-5,CSVSPETADQPQHF,TGCAGTGTTTCACCCGAGACGGCGGATCAGCCCCAGCATTTT
TRBD1,-,TRBV29-1,TRBJ2-4,CSVEQGENIQYF,TGCAGCGTTGAACAGGGGGAAAATATTCAGTACTTC
-,-,TRBV2,TRBJ2-5,CASSEVGETQYF,TGTGCTAGCAGTGAAGTAGGAGAGACCCAGTACTTC
-,-,TRBV11-2,TRBJ1-4,CASSLEPNVKLFF,TGTGCCAGTAGCTTAGAACCAAATGTAAAACTGTTTTTT
-,-,TRBV5-1,TRBJ2-1,CASGLGTYNEQFF,TGCGCCAGCGGCTTAGGGACCTACAATGAGCAGTTCTTC
TRBD2,many,TRBV6-5,TRBJ2-1,CASSYLAGGGNEQFF,TGTGCCAGCAGTTACTTGGCGGGAGGGGGGAATGAGCAGTTCTTC
TRBD1,many,TRBV11-2,TRBJ2-7,CASQAGTALYEQYF,TGTGCCAGCCAAGCCGGGACAGCCTTATACGAGCAGTACTTC
-,-,TRBV12-3/TRBV12-4,TRBJ2-7,CVSSFGTASNEQYF,TGTGTCAGCAGTTTTGGGACTGCCTCCAACGAGCAGTACTTC
-,-,TRBV19,TRBJ2-7,CASSMADRFNYEQYF,TGTGCCAGTAGTATGGCCGACAGATTCAACTACGAGCAGTACTTC
TRBD1,-,TRBV7-9,TRBJ2-5,CASSSRDRGLEETQYF,TGTGCCAGCAGCTCAAGAGACAGGGGACTGGAAGAGACCCAGTACTTC
-,-,TRBV7-9,TRBJ2-1,CAGSLSNEQFF,TGTGCCGGCAGCTTGAGCAATGAGCAGTTCTTC
-,-,TRBV15,TRBJ2-1,CATSRDLQGNEQFF,TGTGCCACCAGCAGAGATCTACAGGGTAATGAGCAGTTCTTC
-,-,TRBV11-2,TRBJ2-1,CASSLTGSHNEQFF,TGTGCCAGCAGCCTAACGGGCTCCCACAATGAGCAGTTCTTC
TRBD1,-,TRBV29-1,TRBJ2-1,CSANRDRGDEHFF,TGCAGCGCGAACCGGGACAGGGGGGATGAGCATTTCTTC
-,-,TRBV11-2,TRBJ2-1,CAGSLEGRSNNVQFF,TGTGCCGGCAGCTTAGAAGGGAGGAGCAACAATGTGCAGTTCTTC
-,-,TRBV20-1,TRBJ2-7,CSATRDGLEQYF,TGCAGTGCCACCCGGGACGGTCTCGAGCAGTACTTC
-,-,TRBV28,TRBJ2-1,CASSFAGRRPEFF,TGTGCCAGCAGTTTTGCCGGTCGACGGCCCGAGTTCTTC
-,-,TRBV11-1,TRBJ2-5,CASSTTRDETRYF,TGTGCCAGCAGCACAACGAGGGATGAGACACGGTACTTC
-,-,TRBV25-1,TRBJ2-7,CASIDAVYEQYF,TGTGCCAGCATTGACGCCGTCTACGAGCAGTACTTC
TRBD2,many,TRBV6-2/TRBV6-3,TRBJ2-3,CASTSGRRNTQYF,TGTGCCAGCACTAGCGGGAGACGCAATACGCAGTATTTT
TRBD2,many,TRBV6-1,TRBJ2-3,CASRASGRLSTDTQYF,TGTGCCAGCAGGGCTAGCGGGAGACTAAGTACAGATACGCAGTATTTT